Listed here are 16 T cell receptor beta chains from one sample, sequenced in a study of tumor T cells in aggressive B-cell lymphoma (dated by TCRdb to about 2017). Libraries were built with the immunoSEQ multiplex PCR assay. TCRdb re-hosts the immuneACCESS table, in-frame sequences only. Its copies lack some clones; in the studies checked, an unresolved V gene accounts for under half of them, and the cause for the rest is not known. The sample has a few thousand clones on record, about 80% of them singletons. 7.4% of the sample lies in the top ten. The sample was tumor tissue. The receptors stem from an adult with diffuse large B cell lymphoma.

V usage is TRBV5-1 and J usage is TRBJ2-2, with D perhaps TRBD1 (6 bases). This CDR3 has 15 residues. Germline values: CDR1 SGHRS, CDR2 YFSETQ. Trimming removed 4 bases from V and 1 base from J, with 11 bases in between. CDR3 amino acids: CASSIQTGNTGELFF. DNA for the CDR3: TGCGCCAGCAGCATCCAGACAGGGAACACCGGGGAGCTGTTTTTT.

This clone rates as large. The CDR3 nucleotides are TGTGCCAGCAGTTTCCTAGCGGCAAGCACAGATACGCAGTATTTT. This sequence encodes CASSFLAASTDTQYF. The chain carries TRBV27 and TRBJ2-3; 7 positions agree with TRBD2. V gave up 3 bases and J gave up 0 bases; unmatched junction bases: 3. This CDR3 is 15 amino acids long. CDR1 MNHEY and CDR2 SMNVEV come from the germline V gene (reference sequence).

The CDR3 nucleotides are TGCGCCAGCAGCCAAGGGTCTAGGAACACTGAAGCTTTCTTT. As protein: CASSQGSRNTEAFF. The gene calls are TRBV4-3 and TRBJ1-1; D not certain. CDR1 is LGHNA, CDR2 YSLEER, per germline. Between the trimmed V and J ends, which lost 1 base and 1 base, there was a span of 7 bases. The CDR3 loop spans 14 amino acids.

This chain connects TRBV11-1 to TRBJ2-7; 12 positions agree with TRBD1. The CDR3 sequence is 15 residues long. CDR1 and CDR2 from the germline V gene are SGHAT and FQDESV (reference sequence). V shed 5 bases and J 4 bases; nucleotides not matched to a gene: 6. CDR3 residues: CASSERDRGRYEQYF. In DNA, the CDR3 is TGTGCCAGCAGCGAAAGGGACAGGGGGCGGTACGAGCAGTACTTC.

This sequence joins TRBV15 and TRBJ2-1, with 11 positions matching TRBD2. This CDR3 has 13 residues. The germline V gene encodes CDR1 LNHNV and CDR2 YYDKDF (reference sequence). The junction had 2 bases not matched to a gene; V was cut back by 9 bases and J by 4 bases. CDR3 region: CATGLAAYNEQFF. DNA for the CDR3: TGTGCCACGGGACTAGCGGCGTACAATGAGCAGTTCTTC. The full variable domain, in which reference TRBV15 and TRBJ2-1 provide the parts outside the CDR3, is DAMVIQNPRYQVTQFGKPVTLSCSQTLNHNVMYWYQQKSSQAPKLLFHYYDKDFNNEADTPDNFQSRRPNTSFCFLDIRSPGLGDTAMYLCATGLAAYNEQFFGPGTRLTVL.

The CDR3 DNA reads TGTGCCAGCAGCCCCACCGCAGGGTCCGAGCAGTACTTC. Translation: CASSPTAGSEQYF. The gene calls are TRBV13 and TRBJ2-7, with a weak D call TRBD1 (5 bases). Looked up from germline, CDR1 is PRHDT and CDR2 is FYEKMQ (reference sequence). V was cut by 5 bases and J by 6 bases, with 14 bases left in between. The CDR3 has 13 amino acids.

This clone showed up just once. The gene calls are TRBV29-1 and TRBJ1-1; 8 bases match TRBD1. Germline V gene data show CDR1 as SQVTM and CDR2 as ANQGSEA. This CDR3 spans 13 amino acids. The ends lost 7 bases at V and 6 bases at J; junction bases unmatched: 10. The CDR3: CSARQGSRAEAFF. CDR3 nucleotide sequence: TGCAGCGCCCGACAGGGGAGCAGAGCTGAAGCTTTCTTT.

The V and J genes are TRBV7-9 and TRBJ1-2; tentatively, D is TRBD1 (5 bases). Germline V gene lookup returns CDR1 SEHNR and CDR2 FQNEAQ (reference sequence). This CDR3 contains 15 residues. Trimming took off 1 base at V and 5 bases at J, with 14 bases between the two ends. The CDR3 DNA reads as TGTGCCAGCAGCTTAGGGGGCAGGTTGGTTTATGGCTACACCTTC. This translates into CASSLGGRLVYGYTF.

This sequence joins TRBV7-9 and TRBJ2-7, with 7 nucleotides matching TRBD1. V gave up 5 bases and J gave up 2 bases; unmatched junction bases: 6. This CDR3 contains 14 residues. Germline V lookup: CDR1 SEHNR, CDR2 FQNEAQ (reference sequence). The DNA for the CDR3 is TGTGCCAGCAGCCCTACAGGGGATCCCTACGAGCAGTACTTC. Translated, it gives CASSPTGDPYEQYF. Full variable domain (remainder filled in from reference TRBV7-9 and TRBJ2-7): DTGVSQNPRHKITKRGQNVTFRCDPISEHNRLYWYRQTLGQGPEFLTYFQNEAQLEKSRLLSDRFSAERPKGSFSTLEIQRTEQGDSAMYLCASSPTGDPYEQYFGPGTRLTVT.

This chain uses TRBV27 with TRBJ2-7; possibly TRBD2 for D (6 bases). Germline values: CDR1 MNHEY, CDR2 SMNVEV (reference sequence). V was shortened by 6 bases and J by 7 bases, with 16 bases between the two germline ends. The CDR3 length is 13 residues. The CDR3 spells CASSSGVLFEQYF. CDR3 coding DNA: TGTGCCAGCAGCTCGGGAGTACTTTTTGAGCAGTACTTC.

The chain employs TRBV29-1 and TRBJ1-1; D may be TRBD1 (6 bases). Germline assignment: CDR1 SQVTM and CDR2 ANQGSEA. V was cut by 8 bases and J by 7 bases, with 17 bases left in between. The CDR3 length is 12 residues. CDR3 loop: CSYRTESIEAFF. The CDR3 nucleotides are TGCAGCTATAGGACAGAGAGCATTGAAGCTTTCTTT.

The V call is TRBV11-2, the J call TRBJ2-5; TRBD2 is a possible D gene (6 bases). V lost 5 bases to trimming and J lost 3 bases, with 22 bases between them. Looked up from germline, CDR1 is SGHAT and CDR2 is FQNNGV. The CDR3 contains 17 residues. In DNA, the CDR3 is TGTGCCAGCAGCACCGAAGGAGGGGCGATGTGGGAAGAGACCCAGTACTTC. This encodes CASSTEGGAMWEETQYF.

V gene TRBV19 combines with J gene TRBJ1-1; weak D call: TRBD1 (5 bases). This CDR3 region has 14 residues. Germline CDR1 is LNHDA and CDR2 is SQIVND (reference sequence). V dropped 7 bases and J dropped 7 bases, with 19 bases sitting between them. CDR3 coding DNA: TGTGCCAGTAATGCAGGATATGGGGCTCATGAAGCTTTCTTT. Protein product: CASNAGYGAHEAFF.

V is TRBV4-3 and J is TRBJ2-3; a weak D match, TRBD2 (5 bases). This CDR3 spans 14 amino acids. Germline CDR1 is LGHNA and CDR2 is YSLEER. The ends were cut back, 1 base at V and 7 bases at J, with 12 bases in the middle. Here the CDR3 DNA reads TGCGCCAGCAGCCAAGCCCGTAGCGTCTATACGCAGTATTTT. It codes for CASSQARSVYTQYF.

The chain combines TRBV7-9 with TRBJ1-4, with D perhaps TRBD1 (5 bases). V was pared by 0 bases and J by 7 bases, with 12 bases between. From germline, CDR1 is SEHNR and CDR2 FQNEAQ (reference sequence). The CDR3 contains 15 residues. The chain's CDR3 is CASSLAGARIEKLFF. The CDR3, as DNA: TGTGCCAGCAGCTTAGCAGGGGCCCGGATTGAAAAACTGTTTTTT.

This chain connects TRBV7-8 to TRBJ2-2, with D uncertain. There are 18 residues in the CDR3. Trimming took off 0 bases at V and 2 bases at J, with 16 bases between the two ends. Germline V gives CDR1 SGHVS, CDR2 FQNEAQ. The CDR3 loop reads CASSLAYFPRRNTGELFF. In nucleotides, the CDR3 is TGTGCCAGCAGCTTAGCGTATTTTCCCAGGCGAAACACCGGGGAGCTGTTTTTT.